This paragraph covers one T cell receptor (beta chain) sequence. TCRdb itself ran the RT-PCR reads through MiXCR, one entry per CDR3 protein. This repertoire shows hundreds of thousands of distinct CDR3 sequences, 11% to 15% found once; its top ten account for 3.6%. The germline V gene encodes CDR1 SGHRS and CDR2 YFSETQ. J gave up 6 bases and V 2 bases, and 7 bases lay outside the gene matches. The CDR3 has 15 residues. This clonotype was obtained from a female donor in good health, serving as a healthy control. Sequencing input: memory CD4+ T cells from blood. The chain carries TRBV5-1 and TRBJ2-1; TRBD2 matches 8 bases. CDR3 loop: CASSLSTSGPNEQFF. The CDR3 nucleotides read TGCGCCAGCAGCTTATCCACTAGCGGCCCCAATGAGCAGTTCTTC.